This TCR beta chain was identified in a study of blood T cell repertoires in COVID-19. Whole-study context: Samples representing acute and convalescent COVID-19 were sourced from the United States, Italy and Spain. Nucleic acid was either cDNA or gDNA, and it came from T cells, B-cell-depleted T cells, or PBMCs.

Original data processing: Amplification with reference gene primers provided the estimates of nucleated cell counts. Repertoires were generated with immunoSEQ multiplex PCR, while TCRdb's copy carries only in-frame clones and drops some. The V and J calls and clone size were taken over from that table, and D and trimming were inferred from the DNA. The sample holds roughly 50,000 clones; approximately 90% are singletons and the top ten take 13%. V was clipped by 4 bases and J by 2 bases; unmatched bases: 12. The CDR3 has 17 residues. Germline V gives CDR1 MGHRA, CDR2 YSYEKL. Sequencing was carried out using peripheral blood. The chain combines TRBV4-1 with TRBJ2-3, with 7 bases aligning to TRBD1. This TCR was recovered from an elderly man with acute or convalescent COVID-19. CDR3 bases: TGCGCCAGCAGCCTCCTTCCCGGGACAGAGAACACAGATACGCAGTATTTT. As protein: CASSLLPGTENTDTQYF.